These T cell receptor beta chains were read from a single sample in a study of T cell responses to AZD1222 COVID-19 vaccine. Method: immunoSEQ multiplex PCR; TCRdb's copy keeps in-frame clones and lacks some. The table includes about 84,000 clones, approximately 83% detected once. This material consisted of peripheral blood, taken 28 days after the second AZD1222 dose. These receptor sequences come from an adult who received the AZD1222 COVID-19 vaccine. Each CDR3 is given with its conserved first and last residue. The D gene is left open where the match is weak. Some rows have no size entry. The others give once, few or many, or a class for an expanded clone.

CDR3aa: CAISGVDLSPLHF; d_gene: NA; len: 13; v_gene: TRBV10-3; abundance: NA
CDR3aa: CSAPRSYEQYF; d_gene: NA; len: 11; v_gene: TRBV20-1; abundance: NA
CDR3aa: CASGTGDYGYTF; d_gene: TRBD1; len: 12; v_gene: TRBV27; abundance: NA
CDR3aa: CASSLGAHYGYTF; d_gene: NA; len: 13; v_gene: TRBV12-3/TRBV12-4; abundance: NA
CDR3aa: CASSLGNSYEQYF; d_gene: NA; len: 13; v_gene: TRBV11-3; abundance: NA
CDR3aa: CASSDRDRGMNTEAFF; d_gene: TRBD1; len: 16; v_gene: TRBV4-1; abundance: once
CDR3aa: CASSLLLGIGSNYGYTF; d_gene: NA; len: 17; v_gene: TRBV11-2; abundance: NA
CDR3aa: CASSQPGEDTQYF; d_gene: NA; len: 13; v_gene: TRBV4-2; abundance: NA
CDR3aa: CASSRAMEGEAFF; d_gene: NA; len: 13; v_gene: TRBV14; abundance: NA
CDR3aa: CASSQERGQSYEQYF; d_gene: NA; len: 15; v_gene: TRBV4-2; abundance: NA
CDR3aa: CASSGQSGTVYNEQFF; d_gene: TRBD1; len: 16; v_gene: TRBV6-1; abundance: many
CDR3aa: CASSSTGIRDTIYF; d_gene: TRBD1; len: 14; v_gene: TRBV5-1; abundance: NA
CDR3aa: CSVGMGSPNYGYTF; d_gene: NA; len: 14; v_gene: TRBV29-1; abundance: NA
CDR3aa: CASSIDSRKHEKLFF; d_gene: NA; len: 15; v_gene: TRBV19; abundance: NA
CDR3aa: CASSPGTSGGANTGELFF; d_gene: TRBD2; len: 18; v_gene: TRBV5-4; abundance: NA
CDR3aa: CASSAHVQGNQPQHF; d_gene: NA; len: 15; v_gene: TRBV7-2; abundance: NA
CDR3aa: CASSQDTGQLYEQYF; d_gene: TRBD1; len: 15; v_gene: TRBV4-3; abundance: NA
CDR3aa: CASTPTPVGGEKLFF; d_gene: NA; len: 15; v_gene: TRBV2; abundance: NA
CDR3aa: CASSEDRQGRQPQHF; d_gene: NA; len: 15; v_gene: TRBV6-1; abundance: NA
CDR3aa: CASSLTGQTPSGYTF; d_gene: NA; len: 15; v_gene: TRBV7-2; abundance: NA
CDR3aa: CSVESLAGYNEQFF; d_gene: TRBD2; len: 14; v_gene: TRBV29-1; abundance: NA
CDR3aa: CASRGQGRNTGELFF; d_gene: TRBD1; len: 15; v_gene: TRBV27; abundance: once
CDR3aa: CASSPRTGGHTEAFF; d_gene: TRBD1; len: 15; v_gene: TRBV7-2; abundance: NA
CDR3aa: CASSPTRGTGPNEKLFF; d_gene: TRBD1; len: 17; v_gene: TRBV3-1/TRBV3-2; abundance: NA
CDR3aa: CASERLAGTTDTQYF; d_gene: TRBD2; len: 15; v_gene: TRBV2; abundance: NA
CDR3aa: CASMGETNQPQHF; d_gene: NA; len: 13; v_gene: TRBV2; abundance: few
CDR3aa: CAWRTLAGGPNNEQFF; d_gene: TRBD2; len: 16; v_gene: TRBV30; abundance: NA
CDR3aa: CASSIDRGETQYF; d_gene: TRBD1; len: 13; v_gene: TRBV7-2; abundance: NA
CDR3aa: CASSYVANEQFF; d_gene: NA; len: 12; v_gene: TRBV5-4; abundance: NA
CDR3aa: CASSQSFSRGDEQFF; d_gene: TRBD2; len: 15; v_gene: TRBV23-1; abundance: NA
CDR3aa: CARPPRTDTQYF; d_gene: NA; len: 12; v_gene: TRBV27; abundance: NA
CDR3aa: CASSRGQGSTDTQYF; d_gene: TRBD1; len: 15; v_gene: TRBV14; abundance: once
CDR3aa: CASSEGYNQPQHF; d_gene: NA; len: 13; v_gene: TRBV2; abundance: NA
CDR3aa: CASSGLSSWGSYEQYF; d_gene: NA; len: 16; v_gene: TRBV6-1; abundance: NA
CDR3aa: CASTTGTGRSGYGYTF; d_gene: TRBD1; len: 16; v_gene: TRBV5-4; abundance: NA
CDR3aa: CASSTATSGANTGELFF; d_gene: TRBD2; len: 17; v_gene: TRBV9; abundance: NA
CDR3aa: CASSQRKGNGYTF; d_gene: NA; len: 13; v_gene: TRBV3-1/TRBV3-2; abundance: NA
CDR3aa: CSVYTVNYGYTF; d_gene: NA; len: 12; v_gene: TRBV29-1; abundance: NA
CDR3aa: CASSFYAGGEETQYF; d_gene: TRBD1; len: 15; v_gene: TRBV7-8; abundance: NA
CDR3aa: CATSAARGITYGYTF; d_gene: TRBD1; len: 15; v_gene: TRBV24-1; abundance: few
CDR3aa: CASSLGRQETQYF; d_gene: NA; len: 13; v_gene: TRBV7-2; abundance: NA
CDR3aa: CAISENSFEQYF; d_gene: NA; len: 12; v_gene: TRBV10-3; abundance: NA
CDR3aa: CASSQEAPLQGEAFF; d_gene: NA; len: 15; v_gene: TRBV4-3; abundance: few
CDR3aa: CASSPVGRGGYTF; d_gene: NA; len: 13; v_gene: TRBV7-3; abundance: NA
CDR3aa: CASSPGPTEAFF; d_gene: NA; len: 12; v_gene: TRBV18; abundance: NA
CDR3aa: CASSPGQAQSRYEQYF; d_gene: TRBD1; len: 16; v_gene: TRBV7-2; abundance: once
CDR3aa: CASSYDGYSNQPQHF; d_gene: NA; len: 15; v_gene: TRBV6-5; abundance: few
CDR3aa: CASSEEGTGEGYTF; d_gene: TRBD1; len: 14; v_gene: TRBV6-1; abundance: once
CDR3aa: CASSHTGFRYEQYF; d_gene: NA; len: 14; v_gene: TRBV3-1/TRBV3-2; abundance: NA
CDR3aa: CASSSGTGNAGRYGYTF; d_gene: TRBD1; len: 17; v_gene: TRBV5-4; abundance: once
CDR3aa: CASSGEPDRAQETQYF; d_gene: TRBD1; len: 16; v_gene: TRBV11-3; abundance: NA
CDR3aa: CSVAPGTSNQPQHF; d_gene: NA; len: 14; v_gene: TRBV29-1; abundance: NA
CDR3aa: CASSVLLNTEAFF; d_gene: NA; len: 13; v_gene: TRBV9; abundance: once
CDR3aa: CASSPQSGEAEQYF; d_gene: NA; len: 14; v_gene: TRBV18; abundance: NA
CDR3aa: CASTRTKNEKLFF; d_gene: NA; len: 13; v_gene: TRBV5-8; abundance: once
CDR3aa: CASSLSGGGSYGYTF; d_gene: NA; len: 15; v_gene: TRBV5-1; abundance: NA
CDR3aa: CASSQDGLADGSDTQYF; d_gene: TRBD2; len: 17; v_gene: TRBV4-1; abundance: NA
CDR3aa: CASSLVGTNTGELFF; d_gene: NA; len: 15; v_gene: TRBV28; abundance: NA
CDR3aa: CASSQEWSPLKNTEAFF; d_gene: NA; len: 17; v_gene: TRBV4-3; abundance: NA